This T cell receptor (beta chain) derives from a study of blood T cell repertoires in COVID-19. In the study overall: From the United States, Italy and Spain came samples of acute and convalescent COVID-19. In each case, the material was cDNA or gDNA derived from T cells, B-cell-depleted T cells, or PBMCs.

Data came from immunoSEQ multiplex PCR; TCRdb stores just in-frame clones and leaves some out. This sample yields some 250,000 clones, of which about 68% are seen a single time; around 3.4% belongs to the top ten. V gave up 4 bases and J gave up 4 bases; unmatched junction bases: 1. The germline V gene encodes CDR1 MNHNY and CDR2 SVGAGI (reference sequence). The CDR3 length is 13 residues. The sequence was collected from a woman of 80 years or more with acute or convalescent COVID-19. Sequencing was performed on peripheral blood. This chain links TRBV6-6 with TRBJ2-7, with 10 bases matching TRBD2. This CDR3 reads CASSWTSGYEQYF. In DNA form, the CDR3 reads TGTGCCAGCAGTTGGACTAGCGGTTACGAGCAGTACTTC.